This paragraph covers one TCR beta chain sequence. The antigen is not known. CDR1 and CDR2 from the germline V gene are MNHEY and SMNVEV (reference sequence). V shed 3 bases and J 3 bases; nucleotides not matched to a gene: 4. The CDR3 has 15 residues. The data stem from a study of PD-1 blockade in classical Hodgkin lymphoma. Study-level points and caveats: Patients who initiated nivolumab within 1 year of ASCT were excluded. Similar baseline diversity was found in complete responders and newly diagnosed patients. At C4D1, TCR diversity had climbed significantly for CD4+ cells, though not for CD8+ cells.

Time point in this sample: cycle 4 day 1 (C4D1), after 6 weeks of nivolumab. All patients relapsed after autologous stem cell transplantation, and brentuximab vedotin exposure varied. With magnetic negative selection, CD4+ T cells were purified from PBMCs that had been thawed. This table comes from immunoSEQ multiplex PCR, and its TCRdb copy is limited to in-frame clones, with some not included. This sample has around 30,000 clones, with 90% to 95% found just once. The sequence came from a human donor with classical Hodgkin lymphoma. This rearrangement joins TRBV27 to TRBJ2-7, with TRBD1 matching 11 bases. This specimen was CD4+ T cells from blood, taken before the fourth cycle of nivolumab. Written as DNA, the CDR3 is TGTGCCAGCAGTTTGGGACAGGGGGATCGCTACGAGCAGTACTTC. Encoded protein: CASSLGQGDRYEQYF.